Below are 10 T cell receptor beta chains sequenced from a single sample in a study of CD8 T cells in ankylosing spondylitis. TCRdb fed the 5' RACE reads into MiXCR, producing one record per CDR3 protein. The sample carries 130,000 to 150,000 distinct CDR3 sequences, 7% to 10% recorded once. Source material: synovial fluid, either unsorted or a sorted T cell fraction (not recorded which). The receptors come from a male donor with ankylosing spondylitis.

This clonotype was recorded at least ten times. The chain has TRBV7-2 and TRBJ1-2, with TRBD1 matching over 8 bases. Germline trimming cut 2 bases from V and 0 bases from J; bases unmatched to any gene: 8. This CDR3 contains 17 residues. Germline V CDR1 and CDR2: SGHTA, FQGNSA. As DNA, the CDR3 is TGTGCCAGCAGCTTATCTATGGGGACAGGACCTAACTATGGCTACACCTTC. It yields the protein CASSLSMGTGPNYGYTF. The whole variable domain, filled in from reference TRBV7-2 and TRBJ1-2, reads GAGVSQSPSNKVTEKGKDVELRCDPISGHTALYWYRQSLGQGLEFLIYFQGNSAPDKSGLPSDRFSAERTGGSVSTLTIQRTQQEDSAVYLCASSLSMGTGPNYGYTFGSGTRLTVV.

CDR3 in amino acids: CASSLGRARQETQYF. CDR3 bases: TGTGCCAGCAGCTTAGGACGGGCCAGACAAGAGACCCAGTACTTC. The chain couples TRBV7-9 to TRBJ2-5; D gene ambiguous. Looked up from germline, CDR1 is SEHNR and CDR2 is FQNEAQ (reference sequence). There are 15 residues in the CDR3. V lost 1 base to trimming and J lost 2 bases, with 11 bases between them.

The sample holds many counts of this clonotype. The V and J genes are TRBV7-2 and TRBJ2-1; D is uncertain. Trimming stripped 2 bases from V and 0 bases from J, with 11 bases between. Germline V gives CDR1 SGHTA, CDR2 FQGNSA. The CDR3 length is 16 residues. CDR3 residues: CASSLSGLNSYNEQFF. As DNA, the CDR3 is TGTGCCAGCAGCTTAAGTGGGCTGAACTCCTACAATGAGCAGTTCTTC. The full variable domain, in which reference TRBV7-2 and TRBJ2-1 provide the parts outside the CDR3, is GAGVSQSPSNKVTEKGKDVELRCDPISGHTALYWYRQSLGQGLEFLIYFQGNSAPDKSGLPSDRFSAERTGGSVSTLTIQRTQQEDSAVYLCASSLSGLNSYNEQFFGPGTRLTVL.

This clonotype was observed at least ten times. The J gene is TRBJ2-7, the V gene TRBV6-1; D might be TRBD1 (6 bases). V lost 5 bases, J lost 6 bases, and 20 bases lay in between. The germline V gene has CDR1 MNHNS and CDR2 SASEGT. The CDR3 is 15 amino acids. CDR3 in amino acids: CASSSFGDTGREQYF. The CDR3 DNA follows: TGTGCCAGCAGTAGTTTTGGGGACACAGGGCGCGAGCAGTACTTC.

This clonotype was picked up many times. The J gene is TRBJ1-2, the V gene TRBV3-1; D is ambiguous. Germline CDR1 LGHDT, CDR2 YNNKEL (reference sequence). The CDR3 totals 14 residues. Trimming shortened V by 0 bases and J by 6 bases, and 11 bases separated the two germline ends. DNA for the CDR3: TGTGCCAGCAGCCAAGATGGTAGAGTCCATGGCTACACCTTC. Encoded protein: CASSQDGRVHGYTF. The full variable domain, in which reference TRBV3-1 and TRBJ1-2 provide the parts outside the CDR3, is DTAVSQTPKYLVTQMGNDKSIKCEQNLGHDTMYWYKQDSKKFLKIMFSYNNKELIINETVPNRFSPKSPDKAHLNLHINSLELGDSAVYFCASSQDGRVHGYTFGSGTRLTVV.

CDR3 in DNA: TGCAGTGCTAGAGTGCCCCTGGCGGGAGCTTCCTACAATGAGCAGTTCTTC. Its protein product is CSARVPLAGASYNEQFF. The V call is TRBV20-1, the J call TRBJ2-1; 7 positions agree with TRBD2. V shed 1 base and J 1 base; nucleotides not matched to a gene: 10. The CDR3 has 17 amino acids. The germline V gene has CDR1 DFQATT and CDR2 SNEGSKA (reference sequence).

The rearrangement uses TRBV7-2 and TRBJ2-3; tentative D call: TRBD1 (6 bases). Germline V CDR1 and CDR2: SGHTA, FQGNSA. V was clipped by 1 base and J by 6 bases, with 14 bases between them. This CDR3 has 15 residues. Written as DNA, the CDR3 is TGTGCCAGCAGCTTAGTCCAAGGGACATCCGATACGCAGTATTTT. This gives the protein CASSLVQGTSDTQYF.

This clonotype was seen more than once but under ten times. The CDR3 here is CASSLWGGVEPYEQYF. The CDR3 region has the DNA TGTGCCAGCAGTTTATGGGGGGGAGTCGAGCCCTACGAGCAGTACTTC. The rearrangement uses TRBV12-3 or TRBV12-4 and TRBJ2-7; 7 nucleotides agree with TRBD2. The CDR3 consists of 16 residues. J lost 2 bases, V lost 2 bases, and 9 bases had no gene match.

Many counts were recorded for this clonotype. The CDR3 spells CASSFKGPDTQYF. The CDR3 nucleotides are TGTGCCAGCAGTTTTAAGGGGCCAGATACGCAGTATTTT. The genes are TRBV27 and TRBJ2-3; D might be TRBD1 (5 bases). Germline V gives CDR1 MNHEY, CDR2 SMNVEV (reference sequence). V shed 3 bases and J shed 4 bases, with 8 bases lying between them. The CDR3 contains 13 residues.

This clonotype was seen ten or more times. V is TRBV20-1 and J is TRBJ1-1; D is uncertain. Trimming took off 2 bases at V and 2 bases at J, with 6 bases between the two ends. This CDR3 is built from 12 residues. Germline assignment: CDR1 DFQATT and CDR2 SNEGSKA (reference sequence). The CDR3 region has the DNA TGCAGTGCTAGACAGAGAAACACTGAAGCTTTCTTT. This sequence encodes CSARQRNTEAFF.